This entry lists 14 T cell receptor beta chains sequenced from one sample in a study of Ad26.COV2.S vaccination and SARS-CoV-2 variants. The protocol was immunoSEQ multiplex PCR, while the TCRdb copy is restricted to in-frame clones and leaves out a portion. Counted here are some 400,000 clones, roughly 90% occurring once; the ten biggest clones make up approximately 1.9%. The treatment was: roughly 19 received Ad26.COV2.S at low or high dose, single or two shots; about 5 received placebo; per-sample allocation not given. Following the first vaccine or placebo injection, samples were taken on day 63. Sequencing was performed on peripheral blood, taken in a trial of Ad26.COV2.S vaccine versus placebo. The receptors here all came from a person between 18 and 59 years old who received the Ad26.COV2.S COVID-19 vaccine or a placebo.

The CDR3 is CASIPPGSDTQYF. The DNA of the CDR3 is TGTGCCAGTATACCTCCAGGGTCGGATACGCAGTATTTT. J is TRBJ2-3 and V is TRBV11-3, with TRBD1 as a possible D gene (5 bases). V was pared by 9 bases and J by 6 bases, with 16 bases between. Germline V gene lookup returns CDR1 SGHNT and CDR2 YENEEA. This CDR3 comprises 13 residues.

The V gene is TRBV5-6, the J gene TRBJ1-1, with D possibly matching TRBD1 (6 bases). The ends were cut back, 3 bases at V and 0 bases at J, with 15 bases in the middle. Germline V CDR1 and CDR2: SGHDT, YYEEEE. The CDR3 consists of 16 residues. This chain's CDR3 is CASSSQGGGMNTEAFF. The CDR3 nucleotides are TGTGCCAGCAGCTCACAGGGCGGGGGCATGAACACTGAAGCTTTCTTT.

The chain uses TRBV9 and TRBJ2-3; D gene ambiguous. The ends were cut back, 1 base at V and 2 bases at J, with 8 bases in the middle. This CDR3 region has 14 residues. The germline gives CDR1 SGDLS, CDR2 YYNGEE. In DNA, the CDR3 is TGTGCCAGCAGCGTATCCCAAGACACAGATACGCAGTATTTT. It specifies CASSVSQDTDTQYF.

The J gene is TRBJ2-7, the V gene TRBV5-6; D is undetermined. Trimming removed 0 bases from V and 3 bases from J, with 10 bases in between. The CDR3 is made up of 14 amino acids. CDR1 and CDR2 from the germline V gene are SGHDT and YYEEEE. CDR3 loop: CASSLAGSFYEQYF. CDR3 DNA sequence: TGTGCCAGCAGCTTGGCCGGAAGTTTCTACGAGCAGTACTTC.

This clone occurred once. The chain uses TRBV7-9 and TRBJ2-2; D is uncertain. The germline V and J ends were trimmed by 7 bases and 0 bases, with 18 bases remaining between them. Germline CDR1 is SEHNR and CDR2 is FQNEAQ (reference sequence). The CDR3 extends over 17 amino acids. The CDR3 region is CASTLTTDLSNTGELFF. The CDR3 DNA reads as TGTGCCAGCACCCTGACCACCGACTTATCGAACACCGGGGAGCTGTTTTTT. The whole variable domain, remainder taken from reference TRBV7-9 and TRBJ2-2, is DTGVSQNPRHKITKRGQNVTFRCDPISEHNRLYWYRQTLGQGPEFLTYFQNEAQLEKSRLLSDRFSAERPKGSFSTLEIQRTEQGDSAMYLCASTLTTDLSNTGELFFGEGSRLTVL.

This CDR3 reads CSVGGYTF. CDR3 sequence (DNA): TGCAGCGTCGGCGGCTACACCTTC. The chain links TRBV29-1 to TRBJ1-2; D gene ambiguous. V was pared by 6 bases and J by 8 bases, with 4 bases between. This CDR3 contains 8 residues. The germline gives CDR1 SQVTM, CDR2 ANQGSEA.

The rearrangement uses TRBV29-1 and TRBJ2-3; D is tentatively TRBD1 or TRBD2 (5 bases each). V was pared by 1 base and J by 4 bases, with 9 bases between. The CDR3 covers 13 residues. From germline, CDR1 is SQVTM and CDR2 ANQGSEA. As DNA, the CDR3 is TGCAGCGTTGAAGTAAGAGGGGCAGATACGCAGTATTTT. This translates into CSVEVRGADTQYF.

The gene calls are TRBV15 and TRBJ2-1; D is tentatively TRBD1 or TRBD2 (5 bases each). Germline V gives CDR1 LNHNV, CDR2 YYDKDF (reference sequence). The germline V and J ends were trimmed by 5 bases and 14 bases, with 34 bases remaining between them. The CDR3 is made up of 18 amino acids. CDR3 protein: CATSRGPVIYGAPRIEFF. The CDR3 nucleotides read TGTGCCACCAGCCGAGGGCCGGTAATCTACGGGGCCCCTCGAATAGAGTTCTTC.

The gene calls are TRBV5-5 and TRBJ2-7; D call uncertain. Trimming removed 0 bases from V and 6 bases from J, with 10 bases in between. CDR1 SGHKS and CDR2 YYEKEE come from the germline V gene (reference sequence). The CDR3 totals 13 residues. CDR3 sequence: CASSLVGPSEQYF. DNA for the CDR3: TGTGCCAGCAGCTTGGTCGGTCCATCCGAGCAGTACTTC.

The genes are TRBV7-9 and TRBJ1-3; TRBD1 matches at 8 bases. Germline V CDR1 and CDR2: SEHNR, FQNEAQ (reference sequence). The V and J ends lost 6 bases and 7 bases, in that order; junction bases with no gene match: 5. The CDR3 runs 13 residues. CDR3: CASRGQVGNTIYF. The CDR3 DNA sequence: TGTGCCAGCAGGGGACAGGTTGGGAACACCATATATTTT.

This clone was recorded a few times. The CDR3 spells CASSMRSQGNSPLHF. CDR3 nucleotide sequence: TGTGCCAGTAGTATGCGGTCACAGGGGAATTCACCCCTCCACTTT. This chain links TRBV19 with TRBJ1-6; 7 nucleotides align to TRBD1. The V gene's germline CDR1 is LNHDA and CDR2 SQIVND (reference sequence). The CDR3 loop spans 15 amino acids. Trimming took 3 bases from V and 7 from J; bases not matched to a gene: 6.

This rearrangement joins TRBV5-1 to TRBJ2-7, with D perhaps TRBD2 (6 bases). The CDR3 has 14 residues. Germline V gene lookup returns CDR1 SGHRS and CDR2 YFSETQ. Trimming removed 2 bases from V and 5 bases from J, with 14 bases in between. The CDR3 here is CASSFMQGGNEQYF. The CDR3 coding sequence is TGCGCCAGCAGCTTCATGCAGGGCGGGAACGAGCAGTACTTC.

The chain links TRBV7-7 to TRBJ2-7; no reliable D call. Per the germline V gene, CDR1 is SSHAT and CDR2 is FNYEAQ (reference sequence). The CDR3 extends over 14 amino acids. The V gene lost 2 bases and the J gene lost 2 bases, with 10 bases spanning the gap. CDR3 in DNA: TGTGCCAGCAGCTTAAACCAGGCCACCTACGAGCAGTACTTC. This translates into CASSLNQATYEQYF.

This chain connects TRBV5-8 to TRBJ2-1, with TRBD2 identical over 10 bases. V shed 0 bases, J shed 6 bases, and the junction held 9 bases outside the gene matches. The CDR3 covers 17 residues. Germline V gene data show CDR1 as SGHTS and CDR2 as YDEGEE. The CDR3 DNA sequence: TGTGCCAGCAGCTTGGAGCGGCTAGCGGGAGCCACCAATGAGCAGTTCTTC. The encoded protein is CASSLERLAGATNEQFF.